The rows below give T cell receptor beta chains drawn from one sample of a study of T cell changes during pregnancy in multiple sclerosis. Assay used: immunoSEQ multiplex PCR; TCRdb lists only in-frame clones, some missing. The sample shows around 62,000 clones, 90% of them seen only once. The material was peripheral blood, obtained in the third trimester of pregnancy. The receptors come from a female donor with multiple sclerosis, enrolled in a pregnancy study. Each CDR3 is given with its conserved first and last residue. Fields, in order: CDR3 protein, V gene, clone size, J gene. For some rows the clone size is stated as once, few or many, or as a class when expanded; others skip it.

cdr3_aa: CASSLDSNTEAFF
v_call: TRBV11-2
clone_size: once
j_call: TRBJ1-1

cdr3_aa: CASSLAPQASAQHF
v_call: TRBV7-7
clone_size: NA
j_call: TRBJ1-5

cdr3_aa: CASSLRTGGWSSGAAKNIQYF
v_call: TRBV19
clone_size: once
j_call: TRBJ2-4

cdr3_aa: CASSYGQFYGYTF
v_call: TRBV28
clone_size: NA
j_call: TRBJ1-2

cdr3_aa: CASSLSGQGAYNEQFF
v_call: TRBV7-2
clone_size: NA
j_call: TRBJ2-1

cdr3_aa: CASSSRDSYGYTF
v_call: TRBV6-1
clone_size: NA
j_call: TRBJ1-2

cdr3_aa: CASSFYGENIQYF
v_call: TRBV7-2
clone_size: NA
j_call: TRBJ2-4

cdr3_aa: CASRAGQPEKLFF
v_call: TRBV6-6
clone_size: NA
j_call: TRBJ1-4

cdr3_aa: CASSFGTGFTEAFF
v_call: TRBV6-6
clone_size: NA
j_call: TRBJ1-1

cdr3_aa: CASSPSNEQFF
v_call: TRBV9
clone_size: NA
j_call: TRBJ2-1

cdr3_aa: CASTSDRNTEAFF
v_call: TRBV27
clone_size: NA
j_call: TRBJ1-1

cdr3_aa: CASSYSGTGTGNTIYF
v_call: TRBV6-5
clone_size: NA
j_call: TRBJ1-3

cdr3_aa: CASSQGTSGGYEQYF
v_call: TRBV4-3
clone_size: NA
j_call: TRBJ2-7

cdr3_aa: CASHIPGSWYQETQYF
v_call: TRBV2
clone_size: NA
j_call: TRBJ2-5

cdr3_aa: CASSLFRVSTGELFF
v_call: TRBV5-4
clone_size: NA
j_call: TRBJ2-2

cdr3_aa: CASRGTGWEQPQHF
v_call: TRBV25-1
clone_size: NA
j_call: TRBJ1-5

cdr3_aa: CASTRGGQGFEKLFF
v_call: TRBV13
clone_size: NA
j_call: TRBJ1-4

cdr3_aa: CASSWDRTTEAFF
v_call: TRBV5-6
clone_size: NA
j_call: TRBJ1-1

cdr3_aa: CASSQARGEQFF
v_call: TRBV4-3
clone_size: once
j_call: TRBJ2-1

cdr3_aa: CASSVLTGIREKLFF
v_call: TRBV6-1
clone_size: NA
j_call: TRBJ1-4

cdr3_aa: CASSKEPGLFGNTIYF
v_call: TRBV18
clone_size: NA
j_call: TRBJ1-3

cdr3_aa: CAIRRDFNQPQHF
v_call: TRBV10-3
clone_size: few
j_call: TRBJ1-5

cdr3_aa: CASSPGQGSDEQYF
v_call: TRBV18
clone_size: NA
j_call: TRBJ2-7

cdr3_aa: CASSLYQGRTETQYF
v_call: TRBV11-2
clone_size: NA
j_call: TRBJ2-5

cdr3_aa: CASSMWAAVAYGYTF
v_call: TRBV19
clone_size: medium-sized
j_call: TRBJ1-2

cdr3_aa: CASSLAAWRETGGHTQYF
v_call: TRBV7-9
clone_size: NA
j_call: TRBJ2-3

cdr3_aa: CASSPGQGGYEQYF
v_call: TRBV5-1
clone_size: NA
j_call: TRBJ2-7

cdr3_aa: CASSFPLAKNTGELFF
v_call: TRBV5-4
clone_size: NA
j_call: TRBJ2-2

cdr3_aa: CASTPASLFHDEQFF
v_call: TRBV19
clone_size: NA
j_call: TRBJ2-1

cdr3_aa: CASSSPGKSSTDTQYF
v_call: TRBV5-4
clone_size: NA
j_call: TRBJ2-3

cdr3_aa: CASSFLVYRDRRSGANVLTF
v_call: TRBV28
clone_size: NA
j_call: TRBJ2-6

cdr3_aa: CASSFRESDTQYF
v_call: TRBV6-5
clone_size: NA
j_call: TRBJ2-3

cdr3_aa: CASSRAGTSSYNEQFF
v_call: TRBV27
clone_size: NA
j_call: TRBJ2-1

cdr3_aa: CASSQATGAYTWNEQFF
v_call: TRBV4-3
clone_size: NA
j_call: TRBJ2-1

cdr3_aa: CASSQDVMRDLLSYEQYF
v_call: TRBV4-3
clone_size: NA
j_call: TRBJ2-7

cdr3_aa: CASGFGGRGQETQYF
v_call: TRBV12-5
clone_size: NA
j_call: TRBJ2-5

cdr3_aa: CASSQGQLRHYGYTF
v_call: TRBV14
clone_size: NA
j_call: TRBJ1-2

cdr3_aa: CASSPVQGATEAFF
v_call: TRBV19
clone_size: NA
j_call: TRBJ1-1